This T cell receptor (beta chain) was found in a study of blood T cell repertoires in COVID-19. About the study: Some COVID-19 samples were acute and others convalescent; all came from the United States, Italy and Spain. T cells, B-cell-depleted T cells, or PBMCs provided the cDNA or gDNA that served as material.

The count of this clone is one. In the original processing: Nucleated cell number was recorded as an estimate derived from reference gene primer amplification. Profiling relied on immunoSEQ multiplex PCR, and the TCRdb table lists in-frame clones only, not all of them. The V and J calls and clone size come from that table; D and trimming were worked out from the DNA. The sample comprises around 180,000 clones, 84% of which are singletons, and 6% to 8.5% rests with the top ten. Input material: peripheral blood. The source of this sequence is a human donor in a cohort sampled during active COVID-19.

The CDR3 DNA is TGTGCCAGCAGTTTAGCAGGACAGACGTACACTGAAGCTTTCTTT. Its translation: CASSLAGQTYTEAFF. The chain joins TRBV2 to TRBJ1-1; D is perhaps TRBD1 (6 bases). Germline CDR1 SNHLY, CDR2 FYNNEI. The V end was cut by 5 bases, the J end by 3 bases, with 16 bases between. There are 15 residues in the CDR3.